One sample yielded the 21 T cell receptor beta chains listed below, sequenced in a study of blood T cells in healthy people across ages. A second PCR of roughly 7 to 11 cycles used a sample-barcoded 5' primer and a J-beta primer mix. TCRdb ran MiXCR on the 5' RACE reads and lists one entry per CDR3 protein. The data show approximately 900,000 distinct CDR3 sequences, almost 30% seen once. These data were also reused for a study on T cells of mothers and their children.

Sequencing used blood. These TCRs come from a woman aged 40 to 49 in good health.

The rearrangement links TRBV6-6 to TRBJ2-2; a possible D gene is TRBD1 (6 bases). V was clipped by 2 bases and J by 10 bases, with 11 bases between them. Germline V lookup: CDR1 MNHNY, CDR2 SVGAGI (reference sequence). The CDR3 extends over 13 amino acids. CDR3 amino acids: CASSYQGTSELFF. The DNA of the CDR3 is TGTGCCAGCAGTTACCAAGGGACATCGGAGCTGTTTTTT.

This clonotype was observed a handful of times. The CDR3 spells CAISEHLGTTEAFF. Written as DNA, the CDR3 is TGTGCCATCAGTGAGCACTTAGGGACCACTGAAGCTTTCTTT. The chain links TRBV10-3 to TRBJ1-1; tentative D call: TRBD1 (5 bases). Germline-derived CDR1 and CDR2 are ENHRY and SYGVKD. The length of the CDR3 is 14 residues. V lost 2 bases and J 4 bases, leaving 11 bases between the germline ends.

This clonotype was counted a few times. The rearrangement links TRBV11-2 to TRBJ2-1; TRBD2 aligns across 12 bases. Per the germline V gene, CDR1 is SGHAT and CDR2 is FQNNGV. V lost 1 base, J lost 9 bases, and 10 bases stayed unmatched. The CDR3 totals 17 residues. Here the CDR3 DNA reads TGTGCCAGCAGCTTAGTCCCCTCTAGCGGGGGGGCCGCTGAGCAGTTCTTC. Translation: CASSLVPSSGGAAEQFF. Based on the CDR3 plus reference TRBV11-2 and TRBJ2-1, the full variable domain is EAGVAQSPRYKIIEKRQSVAFWCNPISGHATLYWYQQILGQGPKLLIQFQNNGVVDDSQLPKDRFSAERLKGVDSTLKIQPAKLEDSAVYLCASSLVPSSGGAAEQFFGPGTRLTVL.

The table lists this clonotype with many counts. This CDR3 is CASSLEAGIPYEQYF. CDR3 nucleotides: TGTGCCAGCAGCTTAGAAGCGGGGATACCCTACGAGCAGTACTTC. This sequence joins TRBV11-1 and TRBJ2-7; the match to TRBD2 covers 7 bases. J gave up 2 bases and V 1 base, and 5 bases lay outside the gene matches. The CDR3 extends over 15 amino acids. Looked up from germline, CDR1 is SGHAT and CDR2 is FQDESV (reference sequence).

The CDR3 nucleotides read TGCAGTGCTAGCCCAGGGGTTGAAAAACTGTTTTTT. Its protein product is CSASPGVEKLFF. The chain links TRBV20-1 to TRBJ1-4; D may be TRBD1 (6 bases). Per the germline V gene, CDR1 is DFQATT and CDR2 is SNEGSKA (reference sequence). The CDR3 is made up of 12 amino acids. The V gene lost 3 bases and the J gene lost 7 bases, with 9 bases spanning the gap.

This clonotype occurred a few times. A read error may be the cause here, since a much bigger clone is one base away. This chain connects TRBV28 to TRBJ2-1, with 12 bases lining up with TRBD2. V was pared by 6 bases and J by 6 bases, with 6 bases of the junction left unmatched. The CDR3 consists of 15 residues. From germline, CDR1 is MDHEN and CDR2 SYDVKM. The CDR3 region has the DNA TGTGCCAGCAGGGACCTAGCGGGGGGGTGCAATGAGCAGTTCTTC. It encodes CASRDLAGGCNEQFF.

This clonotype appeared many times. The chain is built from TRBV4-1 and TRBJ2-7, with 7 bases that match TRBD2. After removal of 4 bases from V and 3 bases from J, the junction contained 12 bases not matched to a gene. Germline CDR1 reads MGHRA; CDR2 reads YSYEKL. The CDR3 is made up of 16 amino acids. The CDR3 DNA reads TGCGCCAGCAGCCCTCTTAACGGCGAGCGGGACTACGAGCAGTACTTC. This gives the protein CASSPLNGERDYEQYF.

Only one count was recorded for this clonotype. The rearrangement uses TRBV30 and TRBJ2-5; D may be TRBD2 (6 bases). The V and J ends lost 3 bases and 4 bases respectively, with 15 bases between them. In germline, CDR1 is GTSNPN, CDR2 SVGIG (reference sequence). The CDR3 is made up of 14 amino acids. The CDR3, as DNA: TGTGCCTGGAGGGGGGACTTCTGGGGAGAGACCCAGTACTTC. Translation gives CAWRGDFWGETQYF.

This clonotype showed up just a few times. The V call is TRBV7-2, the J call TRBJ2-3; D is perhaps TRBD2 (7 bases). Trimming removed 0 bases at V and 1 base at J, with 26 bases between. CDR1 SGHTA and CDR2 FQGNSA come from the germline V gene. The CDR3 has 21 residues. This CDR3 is CASSLAGGFGGAHWGTDTQYF. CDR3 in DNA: TGTGCCAGCAGCTTAGCAGGGGGATTTGGGGGGGCCCATTGGGGCACAGATACGCAGTATTTT.

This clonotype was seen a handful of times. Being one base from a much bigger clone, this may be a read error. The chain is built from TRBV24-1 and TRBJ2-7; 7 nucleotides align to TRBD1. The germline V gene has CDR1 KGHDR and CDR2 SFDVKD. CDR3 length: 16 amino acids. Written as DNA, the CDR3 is TGTACCACCAGTGATTCGGACAGGAGGAGTACCTACGAGCAGTACTTC. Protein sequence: CTTSDSDRRSTYEQYF.

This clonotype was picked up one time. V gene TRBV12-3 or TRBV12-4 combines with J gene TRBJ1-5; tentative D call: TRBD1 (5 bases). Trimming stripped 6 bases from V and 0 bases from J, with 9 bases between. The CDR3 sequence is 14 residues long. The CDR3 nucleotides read TGTGCCAGCAGGTGGGGGAATAGCAATCAGCCCCAGCATTTT. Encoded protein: CASRWGNSNQPQHF.

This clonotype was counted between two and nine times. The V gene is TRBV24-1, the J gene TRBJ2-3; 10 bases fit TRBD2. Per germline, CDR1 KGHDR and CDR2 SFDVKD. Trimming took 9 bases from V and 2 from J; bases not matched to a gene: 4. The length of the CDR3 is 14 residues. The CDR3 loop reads CATGTSDFTDTQYF. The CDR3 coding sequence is TGTGCCACCGGGACTAGCGACTTCACAGATACGCAGTATTTT.

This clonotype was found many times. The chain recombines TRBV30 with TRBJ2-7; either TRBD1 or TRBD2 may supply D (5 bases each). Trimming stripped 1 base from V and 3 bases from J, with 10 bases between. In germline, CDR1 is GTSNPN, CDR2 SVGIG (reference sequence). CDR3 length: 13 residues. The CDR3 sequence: CAWSGGNNYEQYF. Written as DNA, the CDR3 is TGTGCCTGGAGTGGGGGGAATAACTACGAGCAGTACTTC.

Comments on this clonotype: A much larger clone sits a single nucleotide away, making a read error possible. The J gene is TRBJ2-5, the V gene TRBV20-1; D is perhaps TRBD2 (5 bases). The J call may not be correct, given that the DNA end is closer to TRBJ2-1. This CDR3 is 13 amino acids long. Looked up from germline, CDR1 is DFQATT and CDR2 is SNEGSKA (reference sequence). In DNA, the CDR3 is TGCAGTGCTCCCTGGAGGAATCAAGAGACCCAGTTCTTC. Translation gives CSAPWRNQETQFF.

CDR3 bases: TGCAGTGCTAGACAAACAGGGCGGAGTAATTCACCCCTCCACTTT. The encoded protein is CSARQTGRSNSPLHF. This sequence joins TRBV20-1 and TRBJ1-6, with D possibly matching TRBD1 (6 bases). The CDR3 has 15 amino acids. From germline, CDR1 is DFQATT and CDR2 SNEGSKA (reference sequence). V was clipped by 2 bases and J by 6 bases, with 14 bases between them.

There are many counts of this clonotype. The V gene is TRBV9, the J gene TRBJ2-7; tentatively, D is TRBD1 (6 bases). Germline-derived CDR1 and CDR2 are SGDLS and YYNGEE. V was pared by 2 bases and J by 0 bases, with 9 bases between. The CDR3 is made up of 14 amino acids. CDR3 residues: CASSVGQNSYEQYF. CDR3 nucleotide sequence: TGTGCCAGCAGCGTTGGACAGAACTCCTACGAGCAGTACTTC.

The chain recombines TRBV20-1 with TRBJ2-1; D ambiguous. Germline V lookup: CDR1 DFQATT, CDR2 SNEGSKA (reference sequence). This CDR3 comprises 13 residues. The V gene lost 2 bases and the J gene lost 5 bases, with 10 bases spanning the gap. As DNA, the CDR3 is TGCAGTGCTAGAAGGGCGAGGAACAATGAGCAGTTCTTC. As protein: CSARRARNNEQFF.

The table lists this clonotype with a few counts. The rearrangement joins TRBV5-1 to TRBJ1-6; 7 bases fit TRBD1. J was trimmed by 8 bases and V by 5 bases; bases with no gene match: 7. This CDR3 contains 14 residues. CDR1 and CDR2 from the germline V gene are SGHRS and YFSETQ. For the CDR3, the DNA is TGCGCCAGCAGTTATGACAGGGATTATTCACCCCTCCACTTT. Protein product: CASSYDRDYSPLHF.

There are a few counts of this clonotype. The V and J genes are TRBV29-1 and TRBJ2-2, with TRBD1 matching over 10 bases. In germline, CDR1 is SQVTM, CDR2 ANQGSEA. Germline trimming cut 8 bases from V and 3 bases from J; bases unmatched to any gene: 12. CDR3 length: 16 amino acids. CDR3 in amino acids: CSFSRDRGRDTGELFF. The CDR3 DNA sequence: TGCAGCTTCTCTCGGGACAGGGGACGCGACACCGGGGAGCTGTTTTTT.

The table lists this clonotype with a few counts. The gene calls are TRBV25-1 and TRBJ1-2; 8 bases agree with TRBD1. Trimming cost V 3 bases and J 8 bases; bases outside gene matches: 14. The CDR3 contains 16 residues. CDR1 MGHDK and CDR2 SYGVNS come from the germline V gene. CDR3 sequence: CASSDQPRQGLMGYTF. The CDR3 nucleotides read TGTGCCAGCAGTGACCAACCAAGACAGGGGCTTATGGGCTACACCTTC.

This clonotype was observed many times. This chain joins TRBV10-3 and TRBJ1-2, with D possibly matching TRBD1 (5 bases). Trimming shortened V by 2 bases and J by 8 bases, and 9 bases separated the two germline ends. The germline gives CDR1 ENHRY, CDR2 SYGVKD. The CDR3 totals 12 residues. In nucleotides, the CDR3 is TGTGCCATCAGTGAGGGGACTGAGGGCTACACCTTC. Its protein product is CAISEGTEGYTF.